The clone carrying this TCR beta chain was counted only a few times. Its antigen remains unknown. An end of the junction does not agree with germline; a read error may underlie this. This entry comes from a study of cytomegalovirus exposure and HLA in healthy donors. Primers for the PCR totalled 60 Vbeta and 13 Jbeta. The method was immunoSEQ multiplex PCR; TCRdb's version includes in-frame clones alone and lacks a portion of them. The sample records 100,000 to 150,000 clones, around 80% being singletons. General study points: An ancestry cluster, one associated with Asian ancestry, reportedly showed fewer N-insertions than the approximately 670-donor mean in a later analysis. In vitro confirmation showed three CMV-associated chains to be CMV antigen specific. Overall, some 160 TCR beta chains were annotated as cytomegalovirus-associated.

The germline V gene encodes CDR1 SEHNR and CDR2 FQNEAQ (reference sequence). The CDR3 contains 11 residues. The sample was PBMCs. This rearrangement joins TRBV7-9 to TRBJ1-2; no definite D call. The receptor's source is a young man in good health and CMV-seropositive. The CDR3 sequence: CSSSLNYGYTF. The CDR3 bases are TGTTCCAGCAGCCTTAACTATGGCTACACCTTC.